This TCR beta chain derives from a study of PD-1 blockade in classical Hodgkin lymphoma. Turning to the study itself: Intravenous infusions of nivolumab 3 mg/kg reached patients every 2 weeks. Whole-study results and caveats: Baseline diversity resembling that of newly diagnosed patients was seen in complete responders. Differences between repertoires have undefined causes, possibly disease activity or prior therapy. By C4D1, diversity of CD4+ TCRs had risen significantly, whereas that of CD8+ TCRs had not.

The protocol was immunoSEQ multiplex PCR, while the TCRdb copy is restricted to in-frame clones and leaves out a portion. The sample contains about 41,000 clones, about two thirds of which appear only once. V was pared by 5 bases and J by 4 bases, with 20 bases between. The V gene's germline CDR1 is GTSNPN and CDR2 SVGIG (reference sequence). CDR3 length: 15 residues. Time point of the sample: cycle 4 day 1 (C4D1), after less than 7 weeks of nivolumab. Each of the patients experienced relapse following autologous stem cell transplantation, and their brentuximab vedotin exposure differed. On this clone itself: No antigen is known for it.

The receptor was derived from a human donor with classical Hodgkin lymphoma. The sample was peripheral blood mononuclear cells (PBMCs), taken before the fourth cycle of nivolumab. V and J are TRBV30 and TRBJ1-2; tentatively, D is TRBD1 (5 bases). CDR3 amino acids: CAWVPLLGTAYGYTF. Written as DNA, the CDR3 is TGTGCCTGGGTTCCCCTCCTAGGGACTGCCTATGGCTACACCTTC.